This T cell receptor beta chain emerged from a study of T cell changes during pregnancy in multiple sclerosis. Germline-derived CDR1 and CDR2 are SQVTM and ANQGSEA. V gave up 0 bases and J gave up 1 base, with 14 bases separating them. The CDR3 is 16 residues long. The data were produced by immunoSEQ multiplex PCR, yet TCRdb's version contains in-frame clones alone and is incomplete. The repertoire consists of 67,000 or so clones, with around 92% occurring once and the leading ten covering roughly 3.2%. This sample comprised CD8+ T cells from peripheral blood mononuclear cells, obtained in the third trimester of pregnancy. The V gene is TRBV29-1, the J gene TRBJ2-3; tentative D call: TRBD1 (5 bases). The source is a female donor in good health, enrolled as a control in a pregnancy study. CDR3 sequence: CSVEDLVDSGTDTQYF. CDR3 in DNA: TGCAGCGTTGAAGATTTAGTAGACAGCGGCACAGATACGCAGTATTTT.